These 21 T cell receptor beta chains were all obtained from the same sample, sequenced in a study of shared clonotypes between healthy human individuals. CD45RO negativity and positive selection for CCR7 defined naive CD8 cells, a population that excluded terminally differentiated effector memory CD45RA+ cells. Here immunoSEQ multiplex PCR was the method, and the copy in TCRdb shows in-frame clones only, minus some. The sample yields about 650,000 clones, about 95% seen once. The sequencing input was naive CD8+ T cells sorted from blood. The receptor set was obtained from a young woman in good health.

The V and J genes are TRBV12-5 and TRBJ2-1; 8 bases are a match to TRBD1. Germline V gene lookup returns CDR1 LGHNT and CDR2 FRNRAP. V lost 1 base and J lost 8; bases outside the gene matches: 7. This CDR3 comprises 15 residues. CDR3 amino acids: CASGLGQGAHDEQFF. DNA for the CDR3: TGTGCTAGTGGTTTGGGCCAGGGGGCTCATGATGAGCAGTTCTTC.

V and J are TRBV11-2 and TRBJ2-3; TRBD1 matches 8 bases. The CDR3 is made up of 16 amino acids. Trimming at V came to 1 base and at J to 5 bases, leaving 8 bases not matched to a gene. CDR1 and CDR2 from the germline V gene are SGHAT and FQNNGV. CDR3 sequence reads: CASSLVHRGFGDTQYF. The DNA of the CDR3 is TGTGCCAGCAGCTTAGTTCACAGGGGGTTTGGAGATACGCAGTATTTT.

V is TRBV4-1 and J is TRBJ2-7; D may be TRBD2 (7 bases). V was clipped by 1 base and J by 3 bases, with 13 bases between them. CDR3 length: 15 residues. Germline CDR1 and CDR2: MGHRA and YSYEKL. The CDR3 sequence is CASSQVGGTYYEQYF. Written as DNA, the CDR3 is TGCGCCAGCAGCCAAGTGGGGGGGACATACTACGAGCAGTACTTC.

The chain has TRBV5-6 and TRBJ2-7; 9 bases map to TRBD1. CDR1 is SGHDT, CDR2 YYEEEE, per germline. J lost 3 bases, V lost 0 bases, and 4 bases had no gene match. This CDR3 is built from 15 residues. The CDR3 coding sequence is TGTGCCAGCAGCTTGGAAAACAGGGGGCTCTACGAGCAGTACTTC. Its protein product is CASSLENRGLYEQYF. Full variable domain (remainder filled in from reference TRBV5-6 and TRBJ2-7): DAGVTQSPTHLIKTRGQQVTLRCSPKSGHDTVSWYQQALGQGPQFIFQYYEEEERQRGNFPDRFSGHQFPNYSSELNVNALLLGDSALYLCASSLENRGLYEQYFGPGTRLTVT.

The chain uses TRBV2 and TRBJ2-7, with a possible D match to TRBD1 (6 bases). The CDR3 contains 15 residues. Germline V gene sequence: CDR1 SNHLY, CDR2 FYNNEI. V was shortened by 7 bases and J by 1 base, with 17 bases between the two germline ends. CDR3 nucleotides: TGTGCCAGCATAGATCGTACAGGGAGTTCCTACGAGCAGTACTTC. Its translation is CASIDRTGSSYEQYF.

The chain couples TRBV4-1 to TRBJ1-1; 8 bases are shared with TRBD1. V dropped 2 bases and J dropped 1; count of bases not matched to a gene: 6. The CDR3 is 16 amino acids. The germline gives CDR1 MGHRA, CDR2 YSYEKL. CDR3 region: CASSQSWTGSNTEAFF. As DNA, the CDR3 is TGCGCCAGCAGCCAATCGTGGACAGGGTCGAACACTGAAGCTTTCTTT.

The chain couples TRBV11-3 to TRBJ2-7; 8 bases match TRBD1. With V trimmed by 6 bases and J by 0 bases, 7 bases remained unmatched. Germline CDR1 is SGHNT and CDR2 is YENEEA. CDR3 length: 15 amino acids. CDR3 residues: CASRVSGQASYEQYF. The CDR3 nucleotides read TGTGCCAGCAGGGTCTCGGGACAGGCCTCCTACGAGCAGTACTTC.

This clone was counted a single time. The rearrangement joins TRBV7-9 to TRBJ2-7, with 9 bases that match TRBD1. The germline gives CDR1 SEHNR, CDR2 FQNEAQ (reference sequence). This CDR3 is built from 14 residues. J was trimmed by 6 bases and V by 4 bases; bases with no gene match: 7. This CDR3 reads CASSWTGTGSEQYF. Written as DNA, the CDR3 is TGTGCCAGCAGCTGGACCGGGACAGGGTCCGAGCAGTACTTC.

The chain couples TRBV2 to TRBJ2-5, with 9 bases aligning to TRBD1. The J call may be faulty, since TRBJ2-7 better matches the DNA end. This CDR3 spans 15 amino acids. Per germline, CDR1 SNHLY and CDR2 FYNNEI. CDR3: CASSEFGTGLNEQYF. CDR3 DNA: TGTGCCAGCAGTGAATTTGGGACAGGGCTTAACGAGCAGTACTTC.

Concerning this clone itself: This sample also contains other DNA sequences that code for the same CDR3. The gene calls are TRBV4-1 and TRBJ1-1; D call uncertain. The germline CDR1 and CDR2 sequences are MGHRA and YSYEKL. Trimming cost V 0 bases and J 1 base, with 6 bases left between them. The length of the CDR3 is 14 residues. The DNA for the CDR3 is TGCGCCAGCAGCCAAGATCCCCGGAACACTGAAGCTTTCTTT. Translated, it gives CASSQDPRNTEAFF.

The rearrangement uses TRBV29-1 and TRBJ2-1, with a tentative D call TRBD2 (5 bases). Germline-derived CDR1 and CDR2 are SQVTM and ANQGSEA. V dropped 3 bases and J dropped 8 bases, with 20 bases sitting between them. CDR3 length equals 15 residues. CDR3 loop: CSVDGVGVWSDEQFF. The CDR3 DNA follows: TGCAGCGTTGATGGGGTGGGAGTCTGGAGTGATGAGCAGTTCTTC.

This clone occurred once. The chain is built from TRBV5-6 and TRBJ2-5, with TRBD2 matching 8 bases. Looked up from germline, CDR1 is SGHDT and CDR2 is YYEEEE. J gave up 9 bases and V 3 bases, and 4 bases lay outside the gene matches. This CDR3 has 12 residues. The CDR3 sequence: CASSSHGGAQYF. The CDR3 DNA reads TGTGCCAGCAGCTCGCACGGGGGGGCCCAGTACTTC.

The chain employs TRBV13 and TRBJ2-1; possible D gene TRBD2, 5 bases. CDR3 length equals 12 residues. Germline lookup yields CDR1 PRHDT and CDR2 FYEKMQ (reference sequence). V was shortened by 5 bases and J by 9 bases, with 11 bases between the two germline ends. This chain's CDR3 is CASSELEAEQFF. The CDR3 DNA sequence: TGTGCCAGCAGCGAACTAGAAGCTGAGCAGTTCTTC.

This chain joins TRBV28 and TRBJ2-7, with TRBD1 matching 8 bases. The trim removed 8 bases at V and 2 bases at J, leaving 11 bases unmatched. From germline, CDR1 is MDHEN and CDR2 SYDVKM. This CDR3 region has 15 residues. Here the CDR3 reads CASGVTGTGPYEQYF. In DNA form, the CDR3 reads TGTGCCAGCGGGGTAACCGGGACAGGCCCCTACGAGCAGTACTTC.

Comment on this clone: Other DNA variants within this sample encode the same CDR3. The CDR3: CASSLVGGSYNEQFF. CDR3 sequence (DNA): TGCGCCAGCAGCTTGGTTGGGGGTTCCTACAATGAGCAGTTCTTC. This chain links TRBV5-1 with TRBJ2-1; D possibly matches TRBD1 or TRBD2 (5 bases each). V gave up 0 bases and J gave up 1 base, with 8 bases separating them. The CDR3 loop spans 15 amino acids. Germline assignment: CDR1 SGHRS and CDR2 YFSETQ.

V usage is TRBV6-5 and J usage is TRBJ2-7, with TRBD1 matching 9 bases. Germline trimming cut 2 bases from V and 1 base from J; bases unmatched to any gene: 3. The CDR3 has 15 amino acids. Looked up from germline, CDR1 is MNHEY and CDR2 is SVGAGI. CDR3 amino acids: CASSYQGQGSYEQYF. In DNA, the CDR3 is TGTGCCAGCAGTTACCAGGGACAGGGTTCCTACGAGCAGTACTTC.

The rearrangement joins TRBV19 to TRBJ2-3; 10 positions match TRBD2. Looked up from germline, CDR1 is LNHDA and CDR2 is SQIVND (reference sequence). The CDR3 is 16 residues long. Losses at the gene ends were 3 bases for V and 3 bases for J; bases not matched to a gene: 6. For the CDR3, the DNA is TGTGCCAGTAGTATTTGGGCTAGCGGGAGTACAGATACGCAGTATTTT. It specifies CASSIWASGSTDTQYF. Looking up the rest from reference TRBV19 and TRBJ2-3 gives the full variable domain: DGGITQSPKYLFRKEGQNVTLSCEQNLNHDAMYWYRQDPGQGLRLIYYSQIVNDFQKGDIAEGYSVSREKKESFPLTVTSAQKNPTAFYLCASSIWASGSTDTQYFGPGTRLTVL.

This clone was detected only once. This chain joins TRBV2 and TRBJ2-7; 8 bases align to TRBD1. The V segment lost 6 bases and the J segment 6 bases; nucleotides outside the gene matches: 4. CDR3 length: 12 amino acids. From germline, CDR1 is SNHLY and CDR2 FYNNEI. The CDR3 DNA is TGTGCCAGCAGGGTGACAGGGGTCGAGCAGTACTTC. Residues: CASRVTGVEQYF.

The chain is built from TRBV27 and TRBJ1-2; 8 bases agree with TRBD1. Per germline, CDR1 MNHEY and CDR2 SMNVEV (reference sequence). V lost 3 bases and J lost 1; bases outside the gene matches: 4. The CDR3 extends over 15 amino acids. The CDR3 DNA is TGTGCCAGCAGTTTCGGACAGGGAGTTAACTATGGCTACACCTTC. As protein: CASSFGQGVNYGYTF.

This chain links TRBV2 with TRBJ2-2; 9 bases line up with TRBD2. The germline V gene encodes CDR1 SNHLY and CDR2 FYNNEI. The J segment lost 7 bases and the V segment lost 1 base, leaving 10 bases of the junction unmatched. CDR3 length: 17 amino acids. The DNA of the CDR3 is TGTGCCAGCAGTGAAGAGGCGGGAGGGCCTGAGGTCGGGGAGCTGTTTTTT. This codes for CASSEEAGGPEVGELFF.

The chain recombines TRBV7-6 with TRBJ1-5; D remains unclear. V was clipped by 5 bases and J by 3 bases, with 14 bases between them. CDR1 and CDR2 (germline): SGHVS, FNYEAQ. The CDR3 sequence is 15 residues long. The CDR3 loop is CASSLRQGYNQPQHF. The CDR3 DNA sequence: TGTGCCAGCAGCCTAAGACAAGGATACAATCAGCCCCAGCATTTT. Supplemented by reference TRBV7-6 and TRBJ1-5, the full variable domain reads GAGVSQSPRYKVTKRGQDVALRCDPISGHVSLYWYRQALGQGPEFLTYFNYEAQQDKSGLPNDRFSAERPEGSISTLTIQRTEQRDSAMYRCASSLRQGYNQPQHFGDGTRLSIL.